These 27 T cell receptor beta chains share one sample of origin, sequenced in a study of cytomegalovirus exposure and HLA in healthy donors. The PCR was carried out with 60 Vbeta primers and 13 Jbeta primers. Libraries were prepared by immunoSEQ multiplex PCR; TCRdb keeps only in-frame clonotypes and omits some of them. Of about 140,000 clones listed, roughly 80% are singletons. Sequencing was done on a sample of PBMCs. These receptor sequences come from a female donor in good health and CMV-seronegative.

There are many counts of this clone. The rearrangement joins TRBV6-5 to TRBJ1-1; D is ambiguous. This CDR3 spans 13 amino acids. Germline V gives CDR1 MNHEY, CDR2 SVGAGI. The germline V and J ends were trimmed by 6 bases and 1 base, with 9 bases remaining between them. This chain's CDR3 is CASRDTRNTEAFF. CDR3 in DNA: TGTGCCAGCAGAGACACAAGGAACACTGAAGCTTTCTTT.

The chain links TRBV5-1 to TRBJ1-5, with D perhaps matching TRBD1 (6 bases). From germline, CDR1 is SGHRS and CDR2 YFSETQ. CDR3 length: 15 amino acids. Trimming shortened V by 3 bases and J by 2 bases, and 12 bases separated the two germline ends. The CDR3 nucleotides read TGCGCCAGCAGCTCTGGGGGGGGCGGCAATCAGCCCCAGCATTTT. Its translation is CASSSGGGGNQPQHF.

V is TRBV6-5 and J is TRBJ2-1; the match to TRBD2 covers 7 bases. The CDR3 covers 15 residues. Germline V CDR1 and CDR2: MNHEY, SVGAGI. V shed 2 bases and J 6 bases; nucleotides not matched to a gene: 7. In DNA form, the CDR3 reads TGTGCCAGCAGTTACGGCGGGAGTGGCGCCAATGAGCAGTTCTTC. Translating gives CASSYGGSGANEQFF.

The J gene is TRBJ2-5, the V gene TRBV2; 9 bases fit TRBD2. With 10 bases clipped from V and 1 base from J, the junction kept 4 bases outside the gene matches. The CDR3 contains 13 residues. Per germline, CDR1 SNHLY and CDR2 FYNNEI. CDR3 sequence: CATQREAQETQYF. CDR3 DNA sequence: TGTGCCACCCAGCGGGAGGCCCAAGAGACCCAGTACTTC. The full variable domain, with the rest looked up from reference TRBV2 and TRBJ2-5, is EPEVTQTPSHQVTQMGQEVILRCVPISNHLYFYWYRQILGQKVEFLVSFYNNEISEKSEIFDDQFSVERPDGSNFTLKIRSTKLEDSAMYFCATQREAQETQYFGPGTRLLVL.

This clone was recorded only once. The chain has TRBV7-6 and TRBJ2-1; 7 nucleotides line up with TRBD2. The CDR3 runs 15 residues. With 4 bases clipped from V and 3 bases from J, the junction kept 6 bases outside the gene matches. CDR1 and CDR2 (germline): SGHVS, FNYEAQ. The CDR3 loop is CASSSLGGVYNEQFF. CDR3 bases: TGTGCCAGCAGCTCGCTGGGGGGGGTCTACAATGAGCAGTTCTTC.

The CDR3 DNA follows: TGCGCCAGCAGCTTGGGACAGGGGGCGCCTACGCAGTATTTT. Translating gives CASSLGQGAPTQYF. The chain recombines TRBV5-1 with TRBJ2-3, with 10 bases that match TRBD1. The CDR3 contains 14 residues. The junction had 3 bases not matched to a gene; V was cut back by 0 bases and J by 8 bases. Germline values: CDR1 SGHRS, CDR2 YFSETQ.

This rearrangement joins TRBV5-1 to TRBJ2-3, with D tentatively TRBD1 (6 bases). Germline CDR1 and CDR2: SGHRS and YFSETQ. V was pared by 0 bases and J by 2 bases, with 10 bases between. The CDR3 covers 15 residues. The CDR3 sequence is CASSLVGQFTDTQYF. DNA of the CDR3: TGCGCCAGCAGCTTGGTTGGACAGTTCACAGATACGCAGTATTTT.

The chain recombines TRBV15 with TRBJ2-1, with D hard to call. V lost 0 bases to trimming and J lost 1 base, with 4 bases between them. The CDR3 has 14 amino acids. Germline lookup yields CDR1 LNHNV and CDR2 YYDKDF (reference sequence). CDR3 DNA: TGTGCCACCAGCAGAGAATATTCCTACAATGAGCAGTTCTTC. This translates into CATSREYSYNEQFF.

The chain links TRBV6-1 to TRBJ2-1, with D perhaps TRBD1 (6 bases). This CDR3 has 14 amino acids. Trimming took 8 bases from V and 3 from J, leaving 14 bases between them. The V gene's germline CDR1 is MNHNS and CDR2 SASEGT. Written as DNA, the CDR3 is TGTGCCAGCGGCCGAACGGACAGCTACAATGAGCAGTTCTTC. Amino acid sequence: CASGRTDSYNEQFF.

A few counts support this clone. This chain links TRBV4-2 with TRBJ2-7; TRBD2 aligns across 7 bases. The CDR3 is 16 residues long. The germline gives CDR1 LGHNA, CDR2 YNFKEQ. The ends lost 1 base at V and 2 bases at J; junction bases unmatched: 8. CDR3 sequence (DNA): TGTGCCAGCAGCCAAGTCACGGGCGGGAGCCCCTACGAGCAGTACTTC. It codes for CASSQVTGGSPYEQYF.

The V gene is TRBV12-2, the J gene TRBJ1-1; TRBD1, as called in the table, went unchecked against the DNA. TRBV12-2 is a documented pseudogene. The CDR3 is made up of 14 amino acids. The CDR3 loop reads CASRPAGGAFEAFF. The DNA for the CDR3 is TGTGCAAGTCGCCCTGCAGGGGGCGCGTTTGAAGCTTTCTTT.

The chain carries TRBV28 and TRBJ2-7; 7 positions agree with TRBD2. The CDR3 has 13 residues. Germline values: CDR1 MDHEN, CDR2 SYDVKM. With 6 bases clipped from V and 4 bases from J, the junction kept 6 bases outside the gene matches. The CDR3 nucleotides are TGTGCCAGCAGCCTTGGACTAGGGTACGAGCAGTACTTC. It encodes CASSLGLGYEQYF.

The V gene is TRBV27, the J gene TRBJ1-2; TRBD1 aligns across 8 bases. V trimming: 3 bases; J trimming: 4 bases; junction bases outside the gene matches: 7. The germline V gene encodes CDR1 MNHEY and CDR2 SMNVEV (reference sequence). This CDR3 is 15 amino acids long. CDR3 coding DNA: TGTGCCAGCAGTTTTGCGTTAGGGACAGGCTATGGCTACACCTTC. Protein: CASSFALGTGYGYTF.

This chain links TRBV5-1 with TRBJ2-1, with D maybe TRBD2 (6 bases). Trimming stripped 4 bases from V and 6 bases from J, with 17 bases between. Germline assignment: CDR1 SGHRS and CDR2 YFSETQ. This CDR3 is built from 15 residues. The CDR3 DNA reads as TGCGCCAGCAGCGCCGGGACTCCCACCCGCAATGAGCAGTTCTTC. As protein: CASSAGTPTRNEQFF.

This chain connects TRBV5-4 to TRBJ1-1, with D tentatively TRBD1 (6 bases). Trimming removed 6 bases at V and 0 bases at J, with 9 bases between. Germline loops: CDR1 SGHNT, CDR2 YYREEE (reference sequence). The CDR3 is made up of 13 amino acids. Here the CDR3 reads CASNDRLNTEAFF. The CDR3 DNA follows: TGTGCCAGCAATGACAGGTTGAACACTGAAGCTTTCTTT.

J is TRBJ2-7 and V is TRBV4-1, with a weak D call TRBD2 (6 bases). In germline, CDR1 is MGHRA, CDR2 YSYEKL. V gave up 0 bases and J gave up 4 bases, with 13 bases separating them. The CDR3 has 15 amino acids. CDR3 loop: CASSQDRTGSYEQYF. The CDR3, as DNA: TGCGCCAGCAGCCAAGATCGGACCGGGAGTTACGAGCAGTACTTC.

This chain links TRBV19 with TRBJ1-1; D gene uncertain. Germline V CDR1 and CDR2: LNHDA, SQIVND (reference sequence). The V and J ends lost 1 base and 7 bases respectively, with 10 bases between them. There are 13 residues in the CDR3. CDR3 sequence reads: CASSIGTPSEAFF. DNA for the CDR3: TGTGCCAGTAGTATAGGAACACCAAGTGAAGCTTTCTTT.

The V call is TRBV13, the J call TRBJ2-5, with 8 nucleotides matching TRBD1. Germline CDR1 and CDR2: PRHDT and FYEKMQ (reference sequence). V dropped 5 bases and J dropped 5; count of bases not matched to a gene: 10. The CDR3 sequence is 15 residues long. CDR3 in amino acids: CASSRYRGKSETQYF. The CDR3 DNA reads TGTGCCAGCAGCCGTTACAGGGGGAAGTCGGAGACCCAGTACTTC.

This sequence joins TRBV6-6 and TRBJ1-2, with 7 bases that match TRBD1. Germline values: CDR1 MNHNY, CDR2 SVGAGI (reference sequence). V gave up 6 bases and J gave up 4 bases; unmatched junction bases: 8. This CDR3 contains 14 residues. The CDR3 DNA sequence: TGTGCCAGCAGAAGCCGGGACAGCCTCTATGGCTACACCTTC. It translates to CASRSRDSLYGYTF.

CDR3 DNA: TGTGCCAGCAGCTTAGCAGGGGCCGGTAATGAAAAACTGTTTTTT. It yields the protein CASSLAGAGNEKLFF. The chain has TRBV7-9 and TRBJ1-4; D perhaps matches TRBD1 (5 bases). CDR1 and CDR2 (germline): SEHNR, FQNEAQ (reference sequence). This CDR3 has 15 amino acids. V was pared by 0 bases and J by 4 bases, with 9 bases between.

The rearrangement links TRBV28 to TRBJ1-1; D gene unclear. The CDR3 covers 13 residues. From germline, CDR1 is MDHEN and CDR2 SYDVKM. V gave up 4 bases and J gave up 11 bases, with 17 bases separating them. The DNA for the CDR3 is TGTGCCAGCAGTTCCCACTGGGCCCCCTGGGCTTTCTTT. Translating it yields CASSSHWAPWAFF.

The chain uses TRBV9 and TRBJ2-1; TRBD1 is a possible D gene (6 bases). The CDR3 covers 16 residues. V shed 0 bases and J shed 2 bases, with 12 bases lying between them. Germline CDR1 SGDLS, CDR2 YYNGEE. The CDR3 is CASSVDHRDAYNEQFF. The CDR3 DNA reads TGTGCCAGCAGCGTAGATCACAGGGACGCCTACAATGAGCAGTTCTTC.

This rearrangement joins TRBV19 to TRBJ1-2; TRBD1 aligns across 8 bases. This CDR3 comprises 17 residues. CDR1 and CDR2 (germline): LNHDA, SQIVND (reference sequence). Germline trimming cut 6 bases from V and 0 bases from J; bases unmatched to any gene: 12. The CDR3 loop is CASSPGQGAYTNYGYTF. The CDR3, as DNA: TGTGCCAGTAGCCCGGGTCAGGGGGCGTATACTAACTATGGCTACACCTTC. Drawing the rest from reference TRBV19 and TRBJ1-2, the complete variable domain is DGGITQSPKYLFRKEGQNVTLSCEQNLNHDAMYWYRQDPGQGLRLIYYSQIVNDFQKGDIAEGYSVSREKKESFPLTVTSAQKNPTAFYLCASSPGQGAYTNYGYTFGSGTRLTVV.

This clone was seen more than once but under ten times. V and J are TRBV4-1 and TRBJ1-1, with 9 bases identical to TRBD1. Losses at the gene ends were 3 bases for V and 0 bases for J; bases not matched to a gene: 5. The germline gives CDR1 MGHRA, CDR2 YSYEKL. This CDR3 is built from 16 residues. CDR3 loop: CASSHPGQGMNTEAFF. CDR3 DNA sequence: TGCGCCAGCAGCCACCCGGGACAGGGTATGAACACTGAAGCTTTCTTT.

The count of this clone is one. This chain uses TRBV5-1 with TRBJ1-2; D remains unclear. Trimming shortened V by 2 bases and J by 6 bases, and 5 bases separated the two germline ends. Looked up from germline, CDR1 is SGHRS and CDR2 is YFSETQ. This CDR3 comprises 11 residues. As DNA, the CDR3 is TGCGCCAGCAGCTTAGAGGATGGCTACACCTTC. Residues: CASSLEDGYTF.

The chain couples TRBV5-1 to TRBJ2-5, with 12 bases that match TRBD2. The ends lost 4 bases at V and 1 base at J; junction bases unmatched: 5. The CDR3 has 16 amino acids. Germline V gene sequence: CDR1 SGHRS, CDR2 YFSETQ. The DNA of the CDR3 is TGCGCCAGCAGCCCCGGACTAGCGGGACCCCAAGAGACCCAGTACTTC. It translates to CASSPGLAGPQETQYF.

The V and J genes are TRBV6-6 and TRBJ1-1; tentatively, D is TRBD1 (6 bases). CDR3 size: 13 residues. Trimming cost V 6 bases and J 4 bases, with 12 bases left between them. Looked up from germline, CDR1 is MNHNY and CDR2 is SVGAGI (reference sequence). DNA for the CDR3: TGTGCCAGCAGAAAACAGGGTAGCACTGAAGCTTTCTTT. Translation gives CASRKQGSTEAFF.